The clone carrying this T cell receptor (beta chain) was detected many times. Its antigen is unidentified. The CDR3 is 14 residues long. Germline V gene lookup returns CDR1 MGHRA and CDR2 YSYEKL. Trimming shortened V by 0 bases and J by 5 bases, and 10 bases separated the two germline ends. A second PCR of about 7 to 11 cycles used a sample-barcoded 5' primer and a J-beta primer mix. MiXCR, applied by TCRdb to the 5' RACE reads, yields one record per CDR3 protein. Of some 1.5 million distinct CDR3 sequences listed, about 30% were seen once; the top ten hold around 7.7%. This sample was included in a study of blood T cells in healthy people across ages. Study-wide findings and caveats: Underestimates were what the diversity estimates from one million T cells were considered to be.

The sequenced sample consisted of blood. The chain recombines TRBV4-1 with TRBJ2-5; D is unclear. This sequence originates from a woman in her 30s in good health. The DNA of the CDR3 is TGCGCCAGCAGCCAAGACCAGCGACCTGAGACCCAGTACTTC. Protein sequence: CASSQDQRPETQYF.